This T cell receptor beta chain was profiled in a study of blood T cell repertoires in COVID-19. Study context: There were acute and convalescent COVID-19 samples, and they came from the United States, Italy and Spain. The cDNA or gDNA used as material had been derived from T cells, B-cell-depleted T cells, or PBMCs.

The CDR3 is 17 residues long. The ends lost 5 bases at V and 1 base at J; junction bases unmatched: 9. In the source study's methods: Cell counts per sample came from amplifying reference gene primers. The protocol was immunoSEQ multiplex PCR, while the TCRdb copy is restricted to in-frame clones and leaves out a portion. V, J and clone size were drawn from that table, and D and trimming were deduced from the DNA. The profile shows approximately 250,000 clones, 88% of them singletons. This chain connects TRBV6-7 to TRBJ2-2; 8 bases fit TRBD2. Being an ORF, TRBV6-7 has a function that is uncertain. This receptor was identified in a woman in her sixties or seventies with COVID-19, enrolled during active disease. Sequenced input: peripheral blood. The CDR3 coding sequence is TGTGCCAGCAGTGACCTTCGGGGGGGGCGGAACACCGGGGAGCTGTTTTTT. Protein product: CASSDLRGGRNTGELFF.